The T cell receptor beta chain under discussion was sequenced for a study of chemoradiotherapy in HPV16-positive cancers. Regarding this clone: Antigen: not known.

This CDR3 is 15 amino acids long. V lost 0 bases and J lost 10, with 15 bases in between. Germline CDR1 and CDR2: LGHNA and YSLEER. Study conclusions and caveats: The functional HPV-specific definition rests on just a couple of HPV16-positive patients. Candidate HPV-specific clones and E7-related TCR motifs grew in tumor during treatment.

Libraries were prepared by immunoSEQ multiplex PCR; TCRdb keeps only in-frame clonotypes and omits some of them. The sample yields about 7,300 clones, roughly 85% seen once. This specimen was blood, taken from a patient who underwent chemoradiotherapy. The chain combines TRBV4-3 with TRBJ1-4; D possibly corresponds to TRBD1 (5 bases). The clonotype originates from a human donor with HPV-associated anogenital cancer. CDR3 residues: CASSQDGTRLGKLFF. The CDR3 DNA sequence: TGCGCCAGCAGCCAAGACGGGACGCGCTTAGGAAAACTGTTTTTT.